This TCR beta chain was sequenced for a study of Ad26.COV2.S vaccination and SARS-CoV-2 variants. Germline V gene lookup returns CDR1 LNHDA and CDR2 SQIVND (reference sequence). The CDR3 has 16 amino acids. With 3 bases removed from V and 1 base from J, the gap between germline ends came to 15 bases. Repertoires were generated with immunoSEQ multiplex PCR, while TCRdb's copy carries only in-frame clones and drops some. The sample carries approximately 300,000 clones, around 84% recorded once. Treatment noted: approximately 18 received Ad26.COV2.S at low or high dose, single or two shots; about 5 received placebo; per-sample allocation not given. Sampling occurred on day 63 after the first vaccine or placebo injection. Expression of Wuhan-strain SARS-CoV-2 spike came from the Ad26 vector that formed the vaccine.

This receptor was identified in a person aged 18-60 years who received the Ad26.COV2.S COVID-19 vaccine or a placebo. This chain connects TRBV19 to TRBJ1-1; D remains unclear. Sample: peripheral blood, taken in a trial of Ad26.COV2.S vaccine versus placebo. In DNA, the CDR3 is TGTGCCAGTAGTATGGGATCGTCGTTGCCGAACACTGAAGCTTTCTTT. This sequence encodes CASSMGSSLPNTEAFF. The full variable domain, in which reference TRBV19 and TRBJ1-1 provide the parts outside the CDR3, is DGGITQSPKYLFRKEGQNVTLSCEQNLNHDAMYWYRQDPGQGLRLIYYSQIVNDFQKGDIAEGYSVSREKKESFPLTVTSAQKNPTAFYLCASSMGSSLPNTEAFFGQGTRLTVV.